Listed here are 13 T cell receptor beta chains from one sample, sequenced in a study of blood T cell repertoires in COVID-19. Assay: immunoSEQ multiplex PCR; the TCRdb copy retains only in-frame clones and omits some. This table holds fewer than 200,000 clones, more than 85% found once. Material: PBMCs or T cells enriched from blood (not recorded which). The source is a woman in her thirties or forties in a cohort exposed to, infected with or recovered from COVID-19 (not recorded which).

The chain has TRBV21-1 and TRBJ1-2; the table assigns TRBD1, which was not confirmed against the DNA. TRBV21-1 represents a pseudogene. The CDR3 contains 13 residues. CDR3 region: CASSKVPRGGYTF. CDR3 coding DNA: TGTGCCAGCAGCAAAGTTCCCAGGGGTGGCTACACCTTC.

This clone was seen at least ten times. V and J are TRBV13 and TRBJ2-1, with D perhaps TRBD1 (5 bases). Trimming stripped 5 bases from V and 4 bases from J, with 12 bases between. The germline CDR1 and CDR2 sequences are PRHDT and FYEKMQ (reference sequence). This CDR3 region has 14 residues. The CDR3 DNA follows: TGTGCCAGCAGCACCAGGGAAACTTACAATGAGCAGTTCTTC. Amino acids: CASSTRETYNEQFF.

The V call is TRBV5-4, the J call TRBJ2-1, with a weak D call TRBD1 (6 bases). V lost 2 bases and J lost 3, with 12 bases in between. Germline CDR1 reads SGHNT; CDR2 reads YYREEE (reference sequence). This CDR3 contains 15 residues. Written as DNA, the CDR3 is TGTGCCAGCAGCTTTGCAGGGGAGATCTACAATGAGCAGTTCTTC. It yields the protein CASSFAGEIYNEQFF. Drawing the rest from reference TRBV5-4 and TRBJ2-1, the complete variable domain is ETGVTQSPTHLIKTRGQQVTLRCSSQSGHNTVSWYQQALGQGPQFIFQYYREEENGRGNFPPRFSGLQFPNYSSELNVNALELDDSALYLCASSFAGEIYNEQFFGPGTRLTVL.

The rearrangement links TRBV6-6 to TRBJ2-7; 8 bases match TRBD1. Germline V CDR1 and CDR2: MNHNY, SVGAGI (reference sequence). Trimming took 4 bases from V and 2 from J; bases not matched to a gene: 10. The CDR3 is made up of 16 amino acids. CDR3 DNA: TGTGCCAGCAGTTCTCATCCAGGGGGCGCAACCTACGAGCAGTACTTC. This sequence encodes CASSSHPGGATYEQYF.

The J gene is TRBJ2-3, the V gene TRBV27, with 7 bases that match TRBD2. The germline V gene has CDR1 MNHEY and CDR2 SMNVEV (reference sequence). The ends lost 3 bases at V and 7 bases at J; junction bases unmatched: 7. The CDR3 runs 14 residues. The CDR3, as DNA: TGTGCCAGCAGTTTCACCGGGGGGACTAATACGCAGTATTTT. This gives the protein CASSFTGGTNTQYF.

The chain is built from TRBV5-1 and TRBJ1-2, with 8 bases identical to TRBD1. CDR1 and CDR2 (germline): SGHRS, YFSETQ. V was pared by 2 bases and J by 4 bases, with 7 bases of the junction left unmatched. The CDR3 length is 15 residues. This chain's CDR3 is CASSFRTGHIYGYTF. CDR3 nucleotide sequence: TGCGCCAGCAGCTTCCGGACAGGGCATATCTATGGCTACACCTTC.

The chain links TRBV25-1 to TRBJ1-1; 7 bases map to TRBD1. This CDR3 has 14 amino acids. Per the germline V gene, CDR1 is MGHDK and CDR2 is SYGVNS. V trimming: 4 bases; J trimming: 5 bases; junction bases outside the gene matches: 7. In DNA, the CDR3 is TGTGCCAGCAGTGGATGGACAGGTGAAACTGAAGCTTTCTTT. The encoded protein is CASSGWTGETEAFF. Full variable domain (rest looked up from reference TRBV25-1 and TRBJ1-1): EADIYQTPRYLVIGTGKKITLECSQTMGHDKMYWYQQDPGMELHLIHYSYGVNSTEKGDLSSESTVSRIRTEHFPLTLESARPSHTSQYLCASSGWTGETEAFFGQGTRLTVV.

The rearrangement uses TRBV14 and TRBJ2-7, with D tentatively TRBD2 (6 bases). Between the trimmed V and J ends, which lost 3 bases and 6 bases, there was a span of 15 bases. CDR3 length equals 14 residues. From germline, CDR1 is SGHDN and CDR2 FVKESK. The CDR3 reads CASSHGGFGSEQYF. DNA of the CDR3: TGTGCCAGCAGCCATGGAGGGTTTGGTTCCGAGCAGTACTTC.

This clone was seen only once. The chain carries TRBV24-1 and TRBJ2-5, with 12 bases identical to TRBD2. The CDR3 runs 16 residues. V lost 4 bases and J lost 3; bases outside the gene matches: 5. CDR1 and CDR2 from the germline V gene are KGHDR and SFDVKD. The CDR3: CATSDSSGGAEETQYF. Here the CDR3 DNA reads TGTGCCACCAGTGACTCTAGCGGGGGGGCCGAAGAGACCCAGTACTTC.

CDR3 DNA sequence: TGCGCCAGCAGCCTCGTAGCGGGGGCCTACACAGATACGCAGTATTTT. The encoded protein is CASSLVAGAYTDTQYF. The rearrangement uses TRBV4-1 and TRBJ2-3; 9 bases agree with TRBD2. The CDR3 is 16 residues long. V trimming: 4 bases; J trimming: 2 bases; junction bases outside the gene matches: 7. Germline values: CDR1 MGHRA, CDR2 YSYEKL.

The V call is TRBV4-2, the J call TRBJ1-5; the match to TRBD1 covers 7 bases. The CDR3 consists of 18 residues. CDR1 is LGHNA, CDR2 YNFKEQ, per germline. Trimming cost V 4 bases and J 7 bases; bases outside gene matches: 19. CDR3 protein: CASSPSLVYRGPGQPQHF. For the CDR3, the DNA is TGTGCCAGCAGCCCGAGCCTAGTTTATAGGGGGCCGGGGCAGCCCCAGCATTTT.

This chain links TRBV4-2 with TRBJ2-7; tentative D call: TRBD1 (5 bases). This CDR3 has 15 amino acids. V shed 4 bases and J shed 2 bases, with 15 bases lying between them. Germline V CDR1 and CDR2: LGHNA, YNFKEQ. The DNA for the CDR3 is TGTGCCAGCAGCCCAGCCGGTCCGGACACCTACGAGCAGTACTTC. This encodes CASSPAGPDTYEQYF.

The chain combines TRBV27 with TRBJ2-7; the D gene is possibly TRBD1 (5 bases). In germline, CDR1 is MNHEY, CDR2 SMNVEV (reference sequence). Trimming took off 3 bases at V and 8 bases at J, with 17 bases between the two ends. This CDR3 contains 14 residues. The CDR3 DNA follows: TGTGCCAGCAGTTTTTCCCGAGGATCAGGGAAGCAGTACTTC. Amino acids: CASSFSRGSGKQYF.